Each of the 21 T cell receptor beta chains below was sequenced from the same sample in a study of blood T cell repertoires in COVID-19. Assay: immunoSEQ multiplex PCR; the TCRdb copy retains only in-frame clones and omits some. The sample lists tens of thousands of clones, around 87% occurring once. Sample: peripheral blood. The receptor source for this set is a man between 50 and 59 years old with active COVID-19.

The chain is built from TRBV25-1 and TRBJ1-6; D unclear. Germline V gene sequence: CDR1 MGHDK, CDR2 SYGVNS. Between the trimmed V and J ends, which lost 3 bases and 13 bases, there was a span of 16 bases. This CDR3 has 14 amino acids. CDR3 sequence: CASSDLPSSWPLHF. CDR3 sequence (DNA): TGTGCCAGCAGTGATCTCCCTTCGAGCTGGCCCCTCCACTTT. Complete variable domain (other parts from reference TRBV25-1 and TRBJ1-6): EADIYQTPRYLVIGTGKKITLECSQTMGHDKMYWYQQDPGMELHLIHYSYGVNSTEKGDLSSESTVSRIRTEHFPLTLESARPSHTSQYLCASSDLPSSWPLHFGNGTRLTVT.

This chain joins TRBV5-5 and TRBJ1-2; 7 bases are a match to TRBD1. The CDR3 is 15 residues long. Germline lookup yields CDR1 SGHKS and CDR2 YYEKEE (reference sequence). V lost 0 bases and J lost 3; bases outside the gene matches: 5. The DNA for the CDR3 is TGTGCCAGCAGCTTGGAGGGCAGGGGGGACTATGGCTACACCTTC. As protein: CASSLEGRGDYGYTF.

The chain employs TRBV28 and TRBJ1-2, with 7 bases lining up with TRBD1. The V gene end was trimmed by 7 bases and the J gene end by 6 bases; junction bases not matched to a gene: 5. CDR3 size: 12 residues. Per germline, CDR1 MDHEN and CDR2 SYDVKM. The chain's CDR3 is CASIRQGHGYTF. CDR3 DNA: TGTGCCAGCATCAGACAGGGACATGGCTACACCTTC.

The chain uses TRBV29-1 and TRBJ2-7, with D perhaps TRBD2 (5 bases). This CDR3 is 12 amino acids long. Germline V gene data show CDR1 as SQVTM and CDR2 as ANQGSEA. Trimming cost V 6 bases and J 2 bases, with 11 bases left between them. The CDR3 DNA reads as TGCAGCGTGAGGGCCGGGGCCTACGAGCAGTACTTC. Protein product: CSVRAGAYEQYF.

The chain couples TRBV7-3 to TRBJ2-2; D is perhaps TRBD2 (6 bases). The CDR3 loop spans 16 amino acids. Germline V gives CDR1 SGHTA, CDR2 FQGTGA. V lost 3 bases and J lost 4, with 15 bases in between. CDR3 sequence: CASSFRRGVGTGELFF. The CDR3 coding sequence is TGTGCCAGCAGCTTTAGGAGGGGAGTAGGCACCGGGGAGCTGTTTTTT.

In nucleotides, the CDR3 is TGTGCCAGCAGCTCGGACAGGGGGCACACTGAAGCTTTCTTT. Protein product: CASSSDRGHTEAFF. The V call is TRBV7-2, the J call TRBJ1-1, with 11 bases aligning to TRBD1. Germline-derived CDR1 and CDR2 are SGHTA and FQGNSA. This CDR3 is 14 amino acids long. Trimming cost V 4 bases and J 3 bases; bases outside gene matches: 1. The full variable domain, rest sourced from reference TRBV7-2 and TRBJ1-1, is GAGVSQSPSNKVTEKGKDVELRCDPISGHTALYWYRQSLGQGLEFLIYFQGNSAPDKSGLPSDRFSAERTGGSVSTLTIQRTQQEDSAVYLCASSSDRGHTEAFFGQGTRLTVV.

This chain uses TRBV28 with TRBJ2-3, with D uncertain. Trimming removed 2 bases at V and 4 bases at J, with 7 bases between. CDR1 is MDHEN, CDR2 SYDVKM, per germline. This CDR3 contains 13 residues. The DNA of the CDR3 is TGTGCCAGCAGTTTAGCGAATGCAGATACGCAGTATTTT. Translated: CASSLANADTQYF.

This sequence joins TRBV30 and TRBJ2-1, with 8 bases aligning to TRBD2. Germline V CDR1 and CDR2: GTSNPN, SVGIG (reference sequence). Trimming took 1 base from V and 0 from J; bases not matched to a gene: 5. The CDR3 has 16 residues. The CDR3 here is CAWSASGLSSYNEQFF. CDR3 bases: TGTGCCTGGAGTGCTAGCGGGCTGAGCTCCTACAATGAGCAGTTCTTC. Together with reference TRBV30 and TRBJ2-1, the CDR3 gives the full variable domain: SQTIHQWPATLVQPVGSPLSLECTVEGTSNPNLYWYRQAAGRGLQLLFYSVGIGQISSEVPQNLSASRPQDRQFILSSKKLLLSDSGFYLCAWSASGLSSYNEQFFGPGTRLTVL.

This chain connects TRBV7-2 to TRBJ2-7; 7 nucleotides match TRBD1. The ends lost 5 bases at V and 3 bases at J; junction bases unmatched: 10. Germline values: CDR1 SGHTA, CDR2 FQGNSA. There are 15 residues in the CDR3. For the CDR3, the DNA is TGTGCCAGCAGCCCCCACAGGGGATACTACTACGAGCAGTACTTC. Amino acids: CASSPHRGYYYEQYF.

This chain joins TRBV29-1 and TRBJ1-4; 8 bases fit TRBD1. Germline CDR1 SQVTM, CDR2 ANQGSEA. There are 16 residues in the CDR3. Unmatched junction bases numbered 17, after V lost 6 bases and J lost 8 bases. The CDR3 nucleotides read TGCAGCGTAGTGACAGGGGCCGGATCGATACAGGAAAAACTGTTTTTT. This encodes CSVVTGAGSIQEKLFF.

This clone came up a few times. The chain uses TRBV7-9 and TRBJ2-1, with D possibly being TRBD2 (6 bases). Trimming shortened V by 0 bases and J by 10 bases, and 16 bases separated the two germline ends. This CDR3 region has 15 residues. Germline CDR1 is SEHNR and CDR2 is FQNEAQ (reference sequence). CDR3 amino acids: CASSLASRAAGEQFF. The CDR3 bases are TGTGCCAGCAGCTTAGCCTCACGGGCCGCGGGAGAGCAGTTCTTC. The variable domain in full, with the rest retrieved from reference TRBV7-9 and TRBJ2-1, is DTGVSQNPRHKITKRGQNVTFRCDPISEHNRLYWYRQTLGQGPEFLTYFQNEAQLEKSRLLSDRFSAERPKGSFSTLEIQRTEQGDSAMYLCASSLASRAAGEQFFGPGTRLTVL.

The V gene is TRBV7-8, the J gene TRBJ1-1; TRBD1 matches 7 bases. This CDR3 contains 15 residues. The trim removed 5 bases at V and 3 bases at J, leaving 9 bases unmatched. Germline V gene data show CDR1 as SGHVS and CDR2 as FQNEAQ. CDR3: CASSPPTGQDTEAFF. CDR3 nucleotide sequence: TGTGCCAGCAGCCCTCCGACAGGGCAGGACACTGAAGCTTTCTTT.

The rearrangement uses TRBV28 and TRBJ2-2; TRBD1 might be the D (6 bases). Germline V gene data show CDR1 as MDHEN and CDR2 as SYDVKM. V lost 0 bases and J lost 0, with 8 bases in between. The length of the CDR3 is 16 residues. Here the CDR3 DNA reads TGTGCCAGCAGTTTATGGAGGGGGTCGAACACCGGGGAGCTGTTTTTT. Amino acids: CASSLWRGSNTGELFF.

The chain has TRBV29-1 and TRBJ1-1, with a weak D call TRBD1 (6 bases). Trimming pared 8 bases from V and 2 bases from J, leaving 18 bases between. The length of the CDR3 is 14 residues. In germline, CDR1 is SQVTM, CDR2 ANQGSEA. Here the CDR3 reads CSTTTGSLNTEAFF. The CDR3 DNA is TGCAGCACCACGACAGGTAGTCTTAACACTGAAGCTTTCTTT.

The chain has TRBV7-3 and TRBJ2-2; the D gene is possibly TRBD1 (6 bases). CDR1 is SGHTA, CDR2 FQGTGA, per germline. The V end lost 7 bases, the J end lost 5 bases, and 11 bases lay between the germline ends. The CDR3 runs to 13 residues. CDR3 region: CASTETGTGELFF. CDR3 DNA: TGTGCCAGCACCGAAACAGGGACCGGGGAGCTGTTTTTT.

The J gene is TRBJ2-2, the V gene TRBV6-2 or TRBV6-3, with D perhaps TRBD2 (6 bases). This CDR3 is built from 18 residues. Trimming took off 2 bases at V and 4 bases at J, with 20 bases between the two ends. From germline, CDR1 is MNHEY and CDR2 SVGEGT. The CDR3 DNA is TGTGCCAGCAGTTACAGACTAGGGCGTCTAGCCTCCACCGGGGAGCTGTTTTTT. Translation: CASSYRLGRLASTGELFF.

V and J are TRBV9 and TRBJ1-4; 8 positions agree with TRBD1. The CDR3 length is 15 residues. V was pared by 3 bases and J by 8 bases, with 9 bases of the junction left unmatched. Germline loops: CDR1 SGDLS, CDR2 YYNGEE. The CDR3 sequence is CASSAGTGRDEKLFF. DNA of the CDR3: TGTGCCAGCAGCGCGGGGACAGGTCGGGACGAAAAACTGTTTTTT.

Only a few counts were recorded for this clone. The chain employs TRBV6-5 and TRBJ1-1; no reliable D call. V dropped 0 bases and J dropped 5 bases, with 10 bases sitting between them. Per germline, CDR1 MNHEY and CDR2 SVGAGI. The CDR3 is 14 residues long. The CDR3 sequence: CASSYSLRRTEAFF. The CDR3 nucleotides read TGTGCCAGCAGTTACTCGCTGAGGAGGACTGAAGCTTTCTTT.

The chain has TRBV5-6 and TRBJ1-5; weak D call: TRBD1 (6 bases). In germline, CDR1 is SGHDT, CDR2 YYEEEE. V lost 2 bases to trimming and J lost 6 bases, with 15 bases between them. The CDR3 is made up of 15 amino acids. CDR3 region: CASSFQGPPSQPQHF. CDR3 coding DNA: TGTGCCAGCAGCTTTCAGGGGCCTCCGAGTCAGCCCCAGCATTTT.

V and J are TRBV9 and TRBJ2-7, with 11 bases aligning to TRBD2. The germline gives CDR1 SGDLS, CDR2 YYNGEE. The CDR3 consists of 16 residues. The V gene end was trimmed by 0 bases and the J gene end by 4 bases; junction bases not matched to a gene: 6. CDR3 protein: CASSVGLAGGRYEQYF. The CDR3 DNA is TGTGCCAGCAGCGTAGGCTTAGCGGGAGGGCGTTACGAGCAGTACTTC.

This chain uses TRBV7-2 with TRBJ1-2, with 11 nucleotides matching TRBD1. The germline gives CDR1 SGHTA, CDR2 FQGNSA. This CDR3 is built from 17 residues. V lost 3 bases, J lost 2 bases, and 8 bases stayed unmatched. As DNA, the CDR3 is TGTGCCAGCAGCTTCCCTCGGACAGGGGGCGGGAACTATGGCTACACCTTC. It specifies CASSFPRTGGGNYGYTF.